This T cell receptor (beta chain) was obtained from a study of blood T cell repertoires in COVID-19. CDR1 DFQATT and CDR2 SNEGSKA come from the germline V gene (reference sequence). Trimming took off 0 bases at V and 15 bases at J, with 9 bases between the two ends. CDR3 length: 11 amino acids. The data were produced by immunoSEQ multiplex PCR, yet TCRdb's version contains in-frame clones alone and is incomplete. This table holds 250,000 to 300,000 clones, 70% to 90% found once. This sequence joins TRBV20-1 and TRBJ1-6, with D unclear. Sequences were obtained from PBMCs or T cells enriched from blood (not recorded which). This TCR came from a woman aged 30 to 39 who had recovered from COVID-19. CDR3 DNA sequence: TGCAGTGCTAGAGACTTCGGTGACCTCCACTTT. Protein: CSARDFGDLHF.